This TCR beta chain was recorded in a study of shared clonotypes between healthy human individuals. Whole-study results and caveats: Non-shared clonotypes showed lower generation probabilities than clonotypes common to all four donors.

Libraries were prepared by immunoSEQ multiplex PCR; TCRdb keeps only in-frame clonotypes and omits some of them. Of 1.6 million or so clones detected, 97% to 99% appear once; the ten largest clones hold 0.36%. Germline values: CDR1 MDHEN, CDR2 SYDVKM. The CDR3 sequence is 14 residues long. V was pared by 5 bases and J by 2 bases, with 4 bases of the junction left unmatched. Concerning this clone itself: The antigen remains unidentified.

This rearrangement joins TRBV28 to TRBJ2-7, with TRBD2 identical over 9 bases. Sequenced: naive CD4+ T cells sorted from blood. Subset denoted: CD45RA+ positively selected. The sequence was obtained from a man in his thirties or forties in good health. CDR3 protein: CASSGRTSAYEQYF. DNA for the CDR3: TGTGCCAGCAGTGGGAGGACTAGCGCCTACGAGCAGTACTTC.